This TCR beta chain was documented in a study of T cell repertoires in cytomegalovirus infection. Study overall: A matching HLA type, together with CMV infection, was signaled by public TCR beta signatures.

Findings and caveats of the study: HLA-C-restricted CMV clonotypes gave the most frequent clonotype in two of eight donors. Public TCR beta family frequency separated CMV-and-HLA carriers, including in an independent cohort.

This CDR3 comprises 13 residues. Germline values: CDR1 KGHDR, CDR2 SFDVKD. V trimming: 9 bases; J trimming: 3 bases; junction bases outside the gene matches: 6. Comment on this clonotype: Antigen specificity is unknown.

TCRdb re-derived calls from the reads in MiXCR, one entry per CDR3 protein. The sample lists about 740,000 distinct CDR3 sequences, approximately 34% occurring once. This chain connects TRBV24-1 to TRBJ2-7; 8 positions agree with TRBD1. This TCR was recovered from a human donor in good health (CMV status not recorded). Some clones in this sample may be carry-over from other donors' samples. Sequencing was carried out using PBMCs. The CDR3 loop is CATEQGQGYEQYF. Written as DNA, the CDR3 is TGTGCCACCGAACAAGGACAGGGCTACGAGCAGTACTTC.